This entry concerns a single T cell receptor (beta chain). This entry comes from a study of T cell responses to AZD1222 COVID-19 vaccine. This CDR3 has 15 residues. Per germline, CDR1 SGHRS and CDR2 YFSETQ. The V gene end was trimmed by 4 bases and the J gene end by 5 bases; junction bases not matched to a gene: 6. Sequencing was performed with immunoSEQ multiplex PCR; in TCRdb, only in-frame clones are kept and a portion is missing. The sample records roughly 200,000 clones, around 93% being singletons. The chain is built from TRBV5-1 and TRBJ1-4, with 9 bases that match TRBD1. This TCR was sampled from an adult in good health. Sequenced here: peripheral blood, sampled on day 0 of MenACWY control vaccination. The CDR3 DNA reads TGCGCCAGCAGCCGCAGGACAGGGGAAAATGAAAAACTGTTTTTT. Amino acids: CASSRRTGENEKLFF.